The T cell receptor (beta chain) described here comes from a study of T cell responses to AZD1222 COVID-19 vaccine (dated by TCRdb to 2020 to 2022). For the wider study: AZD1222 recipients given second doses at about 4 weeks or at about 12 weeks were pooled, since spike-specific TCR depth and breadth were not found to differ between the two schedules. Trial participants were enrolled by age into 18-55, 56-69 and 70-plus year subgroups, with roughly 160, 29 and 62 TCR-sequenced participants respectively. A total of around 240 trial participants underwent TCR sequencing, of whom approximately 200 had received two doses of AZD1222 and 26 had received two doses of the MenACWY control vaccine. The paper's findings and limits, for the study overall: No day 14 peak-response samples were available, so repertoires were characterized only after the peak T cell response. Participants were mostly white British and included more females than males, and it was suggested by the authors that clonal diversity may have been underestimated. Vaccine-associated CD4 TCRs spanned the whole spike protein, with dominant responses in regions 160-218 and 743-854. The 56-69-year group was small, and its depth increase did not reach significance, likely because of low power. Conclusions about previously exposed vaccinees were limited because only five to seven AZD1222 recipients were SARS-CoV-2 seropositive at baseline. After two AZD1222 doses, spike-specific TCR breadth and depth were significantly higher than at day 0 and than in MenACWY recipients. Reportedly, close to half of the unique spike-specific TCRs recognized epitopes lying outside the regions that are mutated in the B.1.351 and B.1.1.7 variants.

This clone was observed a handful of times. No antigen is known for it. No base quality values were provided; no much bigger clone lies one nucleotide off. According to the study, the label for this sample's time point signals: baseline before first vaccination. Vaccinee samples came from UK trials COV001 and COV002, including a single-blind randomized controlled phase 2/3 trial of AZD1222 (ChAdOx1 nCoV-19) in healthy adults. Trial participant PBMC samples were collected at day 0 and day 28 after the second dose for TCRbeta chain sequencing. The CDR3 regions of human TCRbeta chains were analyzed by immunosequencing. In the authors' own workflow: TCRs in the repertoires were compared against a reference library of SARS-CoV-2-specific TCRs that had been generated with the MIRA antigen-specificity platform. Breadth was defined as the fraction of unique TCRs that were SARS-CoV-2-associated. Depth was defined as the fraction of total T cells that were SARS-CoV-2-associated. Each spike-specific TCR was assigned to its reactive spike region and to a CD4 or CD8 class using the MIRA data. Log10-transformed breadth and depth values were compared by one-way ANOVA with Sidak's multiple comparisons tests. Entries here come from immuneACCESS through TCRdb and include only in-frame sequences with V and J called. Some clones fail to appear in such tables; in the studies checked, an unresolved V gene covers under half of the shortfall, and the cause of the remainder is unknown. V, J and clone size were drawn from that table, and D and trimming were deduced from the DNA. In this sample the table shows about 140,000 clones, about 88% of which occur a single time. The ten largest clones capture approximately 4.5% of the sample.

CDR1 and CDR2, looked up from the germline V gene, are MRHNA and SNTAGT. The CDR3 spans 15 residues, from the cysteine through the phenylalanine. The CDR3 DNA has 45 bases and is translated from base 1. V and J are trimmed by 3 bases and 5 bases, and the gene matches miss 9 bases of the junction. This TCR came from an adult in good health. The rearrangement combines TRBV6-4 with TRBJ1-2, with TRBD1 matching 7 junction bases. Sequenced material: peripheral blood, taken on day 0 of AZD1222 vaccination. At the DNA level, the sequence is TGTGCCAGCAGTGAACAACTCGGGACAGCATATGGCTACACCTTC. Its translation reads: CASSEQLGTAYGYTF.